This T cell receptor beta chain was obtained from a study of early T cells in non-severe SARS-CoV-2 infection. Germline lookup yields CDR1 SNHLY and CDR2 FYNNEI. CDR3 length: 14 amino acids. The germline V and J ends were trimmed by 6 bases and 6 bases, with 14 bases remaining between them. Individual cDNA molecules received unique molecular identifiers. TCRdb re-analysed the 5' RACE reads in MiXCR, keeping a single row per CDR3 protein. Of around 50,000 distinct CDR3 sequences listed, around an eighth were seen once; the top ten hold around 3.5%. The sample comprised whole blood. This receptor was obtained from an adult who was a healthcare worker with PCR-confirmed SARS-CoV-2 infection or an uninfected control (not recorded which). The V and J genes are TRBV2 and TRBJ2-2; tentative D call: TRBD1 (6 bases). Here the CDR3 DNA reads TGTGCCAGCAGGCACAGGGTTAAAGCCGGGGAGCTGTTTTTT. Its protein is CASRHRVKAGELFF.